Listed here are 7 T cell receptor beta chains from one sample, sequenced in a study of control samples from healthy donors and cancer patients. Data came from immunoSEQ multiplex PCR; TCRdb stores just in-frame clones and leaves some out. The data show approximately 220,000 clones, with roughly 94% seen just once and 1.5% held by the top ten. The sample taken for sequencing was blood. The receptors derive from a man in his fifties in good health.

This chain connects TRBV2 to TRBJ1-3; the D gene is possibly TRBD1 (5 bases). Germline CDR1 and CDR2: SNHLY and FYNNEI. V was pared by 1 base and J by 4 bases, with 11 bases between. The CDR3 covers 15 residues. The CDR3 here is CASSEEGVGGNTIYF. The CDR3 nucleotides read TGTGCCAGCAGTGAAGAAGGGGTTGGAGGAAACACCATATATTTT.

The chain recombines TRBV19 with TRBJ1-2; a weak D match, TRBD1 (6 bases). There are 17 residues in the CDR3. CDR1 is LNHDA, CDR2 SQIVND, per germline (reference sequence). The V end lost 0 bases, the J end lost 4 bases, and 18 bases lay between the germline ends. CDR3 DNA: TGTGCCAGTAGTATAGAGGCAGGGGCCGTCCTATCCTATGGCTACACCTTC. It specifies CASSIEAGAVLSYGYTF.

The chain couples TRBV4-1 to TRBJ1-4, with 9 bases that match TRBD1. Unmatched junction bases numbered 9, after V lost 4 bases and J lost 0 bases. Germline CDR1 reads MGHRA; CDR2 reads YSYEKL. This CDR3 is built from 18 residues. The CDR3 spells CASSLSGQGRATNEKLFF. CDR3 nucleotide sequence: TGCGCCAGCAGCCTTTCTGGACAGGGGAGGGCAACTAATGAAAAACTGTTTTTT.

V and J are TRBV5-6 and TRBJ2-3; 7 positions match TRBD2. This CDR3 has 16 residues. V dropped 2 bases and J dropped 3; count of bases not matched to a gene: 9. Germline V gene data show CDR1 as SGHDT and CDR2 as YYEEEE. The CDR3 region is CASSFGLAVWTDTQYF. Written as DNA, the CDR3 is TGTGCCAGCAGCTTTGGCCTAGCGGTCTGGACAGATACGCAGTATTTT.

This clone was seen more than once but under ten times. V usage is TRBV19 and J usage is TRBJ1-1; 9 nucleotides agree with TRBD1. Trimming cost V 6 bases and J 6 bases; bases outside gene matches: 5. Germline V gene lookup returns CDR1 LNHDA and CDR2 SQIVND (reference sequence). This CDR3 has 13 residues. The CDR3 loop reads CASRVQGASEAFF. The CDR3 DNA reads as TGTGCCAGTAGGGTACAGGGGGCGTCTGAAGCTTTCTTT.

V gene TRBV7-9 combines with J gene TRBJ2-7; 14 bases fit TRBD2. The CDR3 totals 17 residues. Trimming at V came to 5 bases and at J to 7 bases, leaving 13 bases not matched to a gene. Germline V gene sequence: CDR1 SEHNR, CDR2 FQNEAQ (reference sequence). This CDR3 reads CASSPLTSGGAQREQYF. CDR3 nucleotide sequence: TGTGCCAGCAGCCCGCTGACTAGCGGGGGGGCACAGAGGGAGCAGTACTTC.

The chain recombines TRBV5-8 with TRBJ2-5; either TRBD1 or TRBD2 may fit D (5 bases each). In germline, CDR1 is SGHTS, CDR2 YDEGEE. V gave up 4 bases and J gave up 5 bases, with 18 bases separating them. The CDR3 spans 15 residues. This CDR3 is CASSPPGTLGETQYF. CDR3 DNA sequence: TGTGCCAGCAGCCCGCCTGGGACCCTAGGGGAGACCCAGTACTTC.